This TCR beta chain originates from a study of shared clonotypes between healthy human individuals. The data were produced by immunoSEQ multiplex PCR, yet TCRdb's version contains in-frame clones alone and is incomplete. The data show millions of clones, roughly 94% seen once. The CDR3 consists of 14 residues. With 8 bases removed from V and 0 bases from J, the gap between germline ends came to 13 bases. The V gene's germline CDR1 is MGHDK and CDR2 SYGVNS. The sequence was collected from a young man in good health. The sequenced sample was naive CD4+ T cells sorted from blood. Subset meaning: CD45RA+ positively selected. The chain carries TRBV25-1 and TRBJ1-1; unclear D gene. This CDR3 is CASRESTVNTEAFF. Written as DNA, the CDR3 is TGTGCCAGCCGAGAGAGCACGGTGAACACTGAAGCTTTCTTT. Complete variable domain (other parts from reference TRBV25-1 and TRBJ1-1): EADIYQTPRYLVIGTGKKITLECSQTMGHDKMYWYQQDPGMELHLIHYSYGVNSTEKGDLSSESTVSRIRTEHFPLTLESARPSHTSQYLCASRESTVNTEAFFGQGTRLTVV.